One and the same sample provided the 21 T cell receptor beta chains below, sequenced in a study of graft-versus-host responses after intestinal transplantation (dated by TCRdb to about 2021). The method was the immunoSEQ multiplex PCR assay. Entries here come from immuneACCESS through TCRdb and include only in-frame sequences with V and J called. Some clones fail to appear in such tables; in the studies checked, an unresolved V gene covers under half of the shortfall, and the cause of the remainder is unknown. The sample includes 40,000 or so clones, with 90% to 95% observed a single time. Of the sample, 3.6% is held by the ten largest clones. Sequencing used PBMCs, obtained around 730 days after intestinal transplantation. These TCRs come from a human patient who received an intestinal transplant, so some T cells may come from the graft donor.

The V and J genes are TRBV7-2 and TRBJ2-2, with a tentative D call TRBD1 (6 bases). This CDR3 is 15 amino acids long. V was cut by 5 bases and J by 5 bases, with 15 bases left in between. Germline-derived CDR1 and CDR2 are SGHTA and FQGNSA. The CDR3: CASSPAGVRTGELFF. The CDR3 DNA reads TGTGCCAGCAGCCCCGCAGGGGTGCGGACCGGGGAGCTGTTTTTT.

The chain couples TRBV28 to TRBJ2-1; D assignment may be TRBD1 or TRBD2 (5 bases each). Germline V gene lookup returns CDR1 MDHEN and CDR2 SYDVKM. V was cut by 6 bases and J by 0 bases, with 9 bases left in between. CDR3 length: 14 residues. CDR3 region: CASSEGSSYNEQFF. Here the CDR3 DNA reads TGTGCCAGCAGCGAGGGGAGCTCCTACAATGAGCAGTTCTTC.

The CDR3 is CASSLSNPNQPQHF. The CDR3 nucleotides read TGTGCCAGCAGTTTATCGAACCCCAATCAGCCCCAGCATTTT. The V gene is TRBV27, the J gene TRBJ1-5; D unresolved. Germline CDR1 is MNHEY and CDR2 is SMNVEV (reference sequence). The ends were cut back, 0 bases at V and 3 bases at J, with 6 bases in the middle. The CDR3 extends over 14 amino acids.

The J gene is TRBJ1-2, the V gene TRBV6-4; TRBD1 aligns across 7 bases. This CDR3 has 15 amino acids. V gave up 6 bases and J gave up 8 bases; unmatched junction bases: 15. Germline CDR1 MRHNA, CDR2 SNTAGT. The DNA for the CDR3 is TGTGCCAGCAGGAGGGGGCTTTGGGGAACGGAGGGCTACACCTTC. It specifies CASRRGLWGTEGYTF.

Only one count was recorded for this clone. This chain joins TRBV5-1 and TRBJ2-7; D is uncertain. Looked up from germline, CDR1 is SGHRS and CDR2 is YFSETQ. Trimming shortened V by 4 bases and J by 5 bases, and 7 bases separated the two germline ends. This CDR3 has 11 residues. The CDR3 nucleotides read TGCGCCAGCAGCGCACAAAACGAGCAGTACTTC. This gives the protein CASSAQNEQYF.

V and J are TRBV6-5 and TRBJ1-5; D may be TRBD1 (5 bases). The CDR3 extends over 15 amino acids. Germline values: CDR1 MNHEY, CDR2 SVGAGI. The V end lost 6 bases, the J end lost 4 bases, and 16 bases lay between the germline ends. CDR3 sequence reads: CASSLGRVGNQPQHF. The CDR3 nucleotides are TGTGCCAGCAGCCTGGGCAGGGTCGGAAATCAGCCCCAGCATTTT.

The chain recombines TRBV6-6 with TRBJ1-2, with TRBD1 as a possible D gene (6 bases). This CDR3 spans 15 amino acids. Germline assignment: CDR1 MNHNY and CDR2 SVGAGI (reference sequence). V lost 9 bases to trimming and J lost 0 bases, with 17 bases between them. The CDR3 DNA is TGTGCCAGTCGGGCCCCGGACAGATCTAACTATGGCTACACCTTC. It specifies CASRAPDRSNYGYTF.

The CDR3 loop reads CASSSWAGETQYF. CDR3 nucleotides: TGTGCCAGCAGCTCGTGGGCAGGCGAGACCCAGTACTTC. The rearrangement uses TRBV7-9 and TRBJ2-5; no clear D gene. The V end was cut by 4 bases, the J end by 5 bases, with 11 bases between. The CDR3 is made up of 13 amino acids. Germline assignment: CDR1 SEHNR and CDR2 FQNEAQ (reference sequence).

This rearrangement joins TRBV6-5 to TRBJ2-7; D perhaps matches TRBD1 (6 bases). V was shortened by 2 bases and J by 4 bases, with 12 bases between the two germline ends. Per the germline V gene, CDR1 is MNHEY and CDR2 is SVGAGI. The CDR3 spans 14 residues. DNA for the CDR3: TGTGCCAGCAGTTACCACGGGACAAAATACGAGCAGTACTTC. As protein: CASSYHGTKYEQYF.

This chain connects TRBV11-2 to TRBJ1-3; TRBD1 agrees at 8 bases. Germline values: CDR1 SGHAT, CDR2 FQNNGV. This CDR3 contains 18 residues. The trim removed 3 bases at V and 2 bases at J, leaving 12 bases unmatched. The CDR3 spells CASSFFIPIQGAGNTIYF. CDR3 in DNA: TGTGCCAGCAGCTTCTTCATCCCCATACAGGGGGCTGGAAACACCATATATTTT.

This clone was recorded once. The V and J genes are TRBV7-9 and TRBJ1-4; no firm D call. The germline V and J ends were trimmed by 6 bases and 6 bases, with 5 bases remaining between them. CDR1 SEHNR and CDR2 FQNEAQ come from the germline V gene (reference sequence). The CDR3 is 11 residues long. This CDR3 is CASSPDEKLFF. The CDR3 nucleotides read TGTGCCAGCAGTCCTGATGAAAAACTGTTTTTT.

V and J are TRBV9 and TRBJ1-4; 7 bases are a match to TRBD1. The V and J ends lost 0 bases and 6 bases, in that order; junction bases with no gene match: 5. Germline V lookup: CDR1 SGDLS, CDR2 YYNGEE. This CDR3 spans 15 amino acids. CDR3 nucleotides: TGTGCCAGCAGCGTAGGACAGGGATGGGATGAAAAACTGTTTTTT. Translation: CASSVGQGWDEKLFF.

The J gene is TRBJ2-7, the V gene TRBV19; perhaps TRBD1 as D (6 bases). The germline CDR1 and CDR2 sequences are LNHDA and SQIVND (reference sequence). V was trimmed by 3 bases and J by 0 bases, leaving 9 bases between them. The CDR3 runs to 14 residues. The CDR3 is CASSMQGSSYEQYF. DNA of the CDR3: TGTGCCAGTAGTATGCAGGGGAGCTCCTACGAGCAGTACTTC.

The chain carries TRBV5-6 and TRBJ2-3; tentative D call: TRBD2 (5 bases). The CDR3 is 15 amino acids. Germline CDR1 is SGHDT and CDR2 is YYEEEE. V lost 4 bases, J lost 4 bases, and 16 bases lay in between. This CDR3 is CASSPGTVGADTQYF. The CDR3 coding sequence is TGTGCCAGCAGCCCCGGCACAGTCGGGGCAGATACGCAGTATTTT. Full variable domain (rest looked up from reference TRBV5-6 and TRBJ2-3): DAGVTQSPTHLIKTRGQQVTLRCSPKSGHDTVSWYQQALGQGPQFIFQYYEEEERQRGNFPDRFSGHQFPNYSSELNVNALLLGDSALYLCASSPGTVGADTQYFGPGTRLTVL.

V and J are TRBV6-5 and TRBJ1-2; D perhaps matches TRBD1 (6 bases). Trimming took off 0 bases at V and 9 bases at J, with 11 bases between the two ends. The V gene's germline CDR1 is MNHEY and CDR2 SVGAGI. The CDR3 loop spans 13 amino acids. The CDR3 DNA reads as TGTGCCAGCAGTTACTCGGGAGGGGGTAGCTACACCTTC. Protein: CASSYSGGGSYTF.

This clone was counted once. This chain joins TRBV9 and TRBJ2-7, with a weak D call TRBD1 (6 bases). Trimming cost V 4 bases and J 0 bases, with 17 bases left between them. The CDR3 is made up of 16 amino acids. The V gene's germline CDR1 is SGDLS and CDR2 YYNGEE. CDR3 in amino acids: CASSPQVRGPSYEQYF. The CDR3 coding sequence is TGTGCCAGCAGCCCCCAGGTCAGGGGACCCTCCTACGAGCAGTACTTC.

The chain combines TRBV2 with TRBJ2-1; 13 bases map to TRBD2. The germline V gene encodes CDR1 SNHLY and CDR2 FYNNEI. This CDR3 comprises 15 residues. V gave up 6 bases and J gave up 6 bases; unmatched junction bases: 5. As DNA, the CDR3 is TGTGCCAGCAGGTACCGGACTAGCGGGGGCAATGAGCAGTTCTTC. Translating it yields CASRYRTSGGNEQFF.

The gene calls are TRBV19 and TRBJ1-1; D possibly corresponds to TRBD1 (6 bases). With 0 bases removed from V and 6 bases from J, the gap between germline ends came to 8 bases. The CDR3 runs 13 residues. CDR1 is LNHDA, CDR2 SQIVND, per germline (reference sequence). CDR3 coding DNA: TGTGCCAGTAGTATAGAGGGGGGCCCTGAAGCTTTCTTT. The encoded protein is CASSIEGGPEAFF. Full variable domain (remainder filled in from reference TRBV19 and TRBJ1-1): DGGITQSPKYLFRKEGQNVTLSCEQNLNHDAMYWYRQDPGQGLRLIYYSQIVNDFQKGDIAEGYSVSREKKESFPLTVTSAQKNPTAFYLCASSIEGGPEAFFGQGTRLTVV.

This clone was found once. V is TRBV5-6 and J is TRBJ1-5, with D perhaps matching TRBD1 (5 bases). CDR3 length equals 15 residues. CDR1 is SGHDT, CDR2 YYEEEE, per germline. Trimming cost V 0 bases and J 3 bases, with 10 bases left between them. The CDR3 DNA reads as TGTGCCAGCAGCTTGGGAGGGGTTACCAATCAGCCCCAGCATTTT. Amino acids: CASSLGGVTNQPQHF.

This clone has a handful of counts. The chain joins TRBV18 to TRBJ1-5; D is uncertain. CDR1 KGHSH and CDR2 LQKENI come from the germline V gene. The CDR3 spans 13 residues. V lost 3 bases and J 4 bases, leaving 7 bases between the germline ends. CDR3 amino acids: CASSPGLNQPQHF. CDR3 nucleotide sequence: TGTGCCAGCTCACCTGGCCTAAATCAGCCCCAGCATTTT.

The chain combines TRBV10-1 with TRBJ2-1; D may be TRBD1 (7 bases). This CDR3 region has 20 residues. The ends were cut back, 0 bases at V and 4 bases at J, with 25 bases in the middle. Germline V CDR1 and CDR2: WNHNN, SYGVQD (reference sequence). This chain's CDR3 is CASSESPRDSPRGIYNEQFF. DNA for the CDR3: TGCGCCAGCAGTGAGTCGCCCCGGGACTCCCCCAGGGGGATTTACAATGAGCAGTTCTTC.